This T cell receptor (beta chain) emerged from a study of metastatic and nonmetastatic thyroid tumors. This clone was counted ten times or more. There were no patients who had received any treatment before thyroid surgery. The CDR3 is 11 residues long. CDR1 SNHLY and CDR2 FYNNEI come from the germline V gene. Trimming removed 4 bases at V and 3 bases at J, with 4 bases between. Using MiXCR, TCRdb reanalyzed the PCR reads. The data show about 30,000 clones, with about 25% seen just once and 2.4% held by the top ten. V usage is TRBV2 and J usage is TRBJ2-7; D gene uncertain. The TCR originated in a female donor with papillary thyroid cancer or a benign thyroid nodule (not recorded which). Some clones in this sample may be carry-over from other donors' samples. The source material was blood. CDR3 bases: TGTGCCAGCAGTGCTAGCTACGAGCAGTACTTC. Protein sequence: CASSASYEQYF.